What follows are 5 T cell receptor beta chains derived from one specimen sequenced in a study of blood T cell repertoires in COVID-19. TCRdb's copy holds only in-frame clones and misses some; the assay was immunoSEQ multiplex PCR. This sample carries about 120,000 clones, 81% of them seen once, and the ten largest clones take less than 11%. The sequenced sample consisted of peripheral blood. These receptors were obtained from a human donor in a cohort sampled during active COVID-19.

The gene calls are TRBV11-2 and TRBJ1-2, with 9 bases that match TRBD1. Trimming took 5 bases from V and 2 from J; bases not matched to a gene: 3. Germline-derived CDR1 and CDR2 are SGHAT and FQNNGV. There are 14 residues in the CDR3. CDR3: CASSAGQGNYGYTF. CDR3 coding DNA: TGTGCCAGCAGCGCAGGACAGGGGAACTATGGCTACACCTTC. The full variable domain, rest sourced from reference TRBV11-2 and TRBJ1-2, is EAGVAQSPRYKIIEKRQSVAFWCNPISGHATLYWYQQILGQGPKLLIQFQNNGVVDDSQLPKDRFSAERLKGVDSTLKIQPAKLEDSAVYLCASSAGQGNYGYTFGSGTRLTVV.

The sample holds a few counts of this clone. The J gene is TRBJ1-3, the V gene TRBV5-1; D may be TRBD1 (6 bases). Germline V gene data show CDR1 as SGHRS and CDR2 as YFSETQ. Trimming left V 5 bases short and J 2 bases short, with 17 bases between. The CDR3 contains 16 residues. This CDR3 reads CASSSGQSGPGNTIYF. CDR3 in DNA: TGCGCCAGCAGTTCCGGACAGTCCGGCCCTGGAAACACCATATATTTT. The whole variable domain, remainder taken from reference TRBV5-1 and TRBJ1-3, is KAGVTQTPRYLIKTRGQQVTLSCSPISGHRSVSWYQQTPGQGLQFLFEYFSETQRNKGNFPGRFSGRQFSNSRSEMNVSTLELGDSALYLCASSSGQSGPGNTIYFGEGSWLTVV.

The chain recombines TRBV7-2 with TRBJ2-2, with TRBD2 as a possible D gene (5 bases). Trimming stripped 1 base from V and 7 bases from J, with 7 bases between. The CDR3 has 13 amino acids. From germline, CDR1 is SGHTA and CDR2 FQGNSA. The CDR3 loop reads CASSLVGDGELFF. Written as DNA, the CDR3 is TGTGCCAGCAGCTTAGTCGGGGACGGGGAGCTGTTTTTT.

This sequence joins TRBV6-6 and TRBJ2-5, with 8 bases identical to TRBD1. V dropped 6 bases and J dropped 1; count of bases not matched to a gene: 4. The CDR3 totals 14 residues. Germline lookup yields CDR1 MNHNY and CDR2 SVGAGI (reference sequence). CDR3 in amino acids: CASSTGTGQETQYF. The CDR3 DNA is TGTGCCAGCAGCACCGGGACAGGCCAAGAGACCCAGTACTTC.

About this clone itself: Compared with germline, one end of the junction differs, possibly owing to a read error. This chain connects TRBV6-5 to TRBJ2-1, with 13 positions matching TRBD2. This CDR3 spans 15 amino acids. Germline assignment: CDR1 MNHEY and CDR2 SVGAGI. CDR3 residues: CASRRVGTSGEGMVF. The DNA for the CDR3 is TGTGCCAGCAGACGCGTTGGGACTAGCGGGGAGGGGATGGTCTTC.